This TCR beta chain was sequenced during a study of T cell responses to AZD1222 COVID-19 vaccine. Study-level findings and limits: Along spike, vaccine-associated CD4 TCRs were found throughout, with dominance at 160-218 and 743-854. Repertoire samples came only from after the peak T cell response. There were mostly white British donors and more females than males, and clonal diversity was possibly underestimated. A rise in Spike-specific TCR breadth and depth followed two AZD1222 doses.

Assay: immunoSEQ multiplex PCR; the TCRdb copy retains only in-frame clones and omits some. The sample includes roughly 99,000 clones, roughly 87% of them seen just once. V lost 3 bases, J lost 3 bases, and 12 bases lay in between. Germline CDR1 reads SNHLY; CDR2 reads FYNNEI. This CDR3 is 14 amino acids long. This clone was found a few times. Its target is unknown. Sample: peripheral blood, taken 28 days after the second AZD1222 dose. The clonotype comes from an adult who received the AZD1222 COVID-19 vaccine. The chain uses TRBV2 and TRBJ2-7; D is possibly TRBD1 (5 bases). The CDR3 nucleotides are TGTGCCAGCAGTGAGGGGCCTCCATACTACGAGCAGTACTTC. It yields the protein CASSEGPPYYEQYF.